The present T cell receptor (beta chain) was sequenced within a study of regulatory T cells in long-lasting Graves disease. TCR beta libraries were built with iRepertoire HTBI primers and Arm-PCR of CDR3 regions. TCRdb recomputed calls from the multiplex PCR reads with MiXCR, one row per CDR3 protein. The profile shows 450,000 or so distinct CDR3 sequences, around 21% of them singletons. V lost 2 bases, J lost 7 bases, and 12 bases lay in between. Germline CDR1 is SGHTA and CDR2 is FQGTGA. This CDR3 is built from 13 residues. Documented time point: persistent/refractory GD, antithyroid drugs over 5 years with positive TRAb. From RNA extracted from PBMCs, the TCR library was made. Approximately 8.3 milliliters of peripheral blood went into EDTA tubes. There are many counts of this clonotype.

The sequenced sample was peripheral blood mononuclear cells (PBMCs), obtained when the disease was refractory, from a patient treated with antithyroid drugs. The chain joins TRBV7-3 to TRBJ2-7; possibly TRBD1 for D (5 bases). This clonotype originated in a female donor with Graves disease. As DNA, the CDR3 is TGTGCCAGCAGCTTAGGGGCAGGGTTTGAGCAGTACTTC. Residues: CASSLGAGFEQYF.